What follows are 11 T cell receptor beta chains derived from one specimen sequenced in a study of long-term antiretroviral therapy in people with HIV (dated by TCRdb to 2022 to 2024). Sequencing of the TRB variable region was done with the immunoSEQ hsTCRB v3.0 assay at survey level resolution. TCRdb retrieved this table from immuneACCESS and kept in-frame rearrangements only. Not all clones are present; in checked studies, unresolved V genes account for under half, and no reason is known for the remainder. Here the sample has fewer than 25,000 clones; approximately 84% occur a single time. About 4.4% of the sample goes to the ten largest clones. Sequencing used unsorted PBMCs, obtained 5.9 years after starting antiretroviral therapy. The origin of the receptors is a man aged 25-45 years with HIV.

This clone has only one observation. The chain employs TRBV15 and TRBJ1-5; unclear D gene. CDR3 length: 15 amino acids. The germline CDR1 and CDR2 sequences are LNHNV and YYDKDF (reference sequence). Trimming stripped 0 bases from V and 3 bases from J, with 9 bases between. The CDR3 DNA reads TGTGCCACCAGCAGAGAGAAGGCCAACAATCAGCCCCAGCATTTT. It codes for CATSREKANNQPQHF.

CDR3 coding DNA: TGTGCCAGCAGTGATACCCCTGTGGACCCTAGCACAGATACGCAGTATTTT. Residues: CASSDTPVDPSTDTQYF. J is TRBJ2-3 and V is TRBV2, with unresolved D. Deletions cut 3 bases from V and 0 bases from J, with 16 bases between. This CDR3 region has 17 residues. CDR1 and CDR2 from the germline V gene are SNHLY and FYNNEI.

This chain's CDR3 is CASSQEPAGGYEQYF. The CDR3 bases are TGTGCCAGCAGCCAAGAACCAGCGGGGGGCTACGAGCAGTACTTC. The V gene is TRBV4-2, the J gene TRBJ2-7; 9 nucleotides line up with TRBD2. The CDR3 length is 15 residues. Germline V lookup: CDR1 LGHNA, CDR2 YNFKEQ. The trim removed 0 bases at V and 3 bases at J, leaving 3 bases unmatched.

This chain joins TRBV21-1 and TRBJ2-4. TRBV21-1 is termed a pseudogene. CDR3 length: 15 amino acids. This CDR3 reads CASSKLGLAKNIQYF. CDR3 nucleotides: TGTGCCAGCAGCAAATTGGGGTTAGCCAAAAACATTCAGTACTTC.

This clone was seen a handful of times. The chain uses TRBV4-3 and TRBJ2-2, with 9 bases matching TRBD1. The germline CDR1 and CDR2 sequences are LGHNA and YSLEER. J lost 7 bases, V lost 1 base, and 4 bases had no gene match. The CDR3 is 15 residues long. CDR3 DNA: TGCGCCAGCAGCCAAGGACAGGGGGGCTACGGGGAGCTGTTTTTT. Amino acids: CASSQGQGGYGELFF.

The chain links TRBV27 to TRBJ2-7; D may be TRBD1 (6 bases). The CDR3 is 16 residues long. The ends were cut back, 6 bases at V and 2 bases at J, with 20 bases in the middle. Germline CDR1 MNHEY, CDR2 SMNVEV (reference sequence). CDR3 nucleotides: TGTGCCAGCAGCCTCGTCGCGTCGACAGGCCCCTACGAGCAGTACTTC. Its protein is CASSLVASTGPYEQYF.

V gene TRBV28 combines with J gene TRBJ2-7, with a tentative D call TRBD1 (6 bases). The CDR3 extends over 15 amino acids. Germline V lookup: CDR1 MDHEN, CDR2 SYDVKM. V was clipped by 4 bases and J by 2 bases, with 15 bases between them. This chain's CDR3 is CASSSLDRGAYEQYF. CDR3 bases: TGTGCCAGCAGTTCTTTGGACAGAGGGGCCTACGAGCAGTACTTC.

This clone occurred a few times. V gene TRBV30 combines with J gene TRBJ1-1; D gene ambiguous. This CDR3 comprises 11 residues. Germline CDR1 is GTSNPN and CDR2 is SVGIG (reference sequence). Between the trimmed V and J ends, which lost 2 bases and 6 bases, there was a span of 7 bases. Written as DNA, the CDR3 is TGTGCCTGGAGTATGGAGTCTGAAGCTTTCTTT. It encodes CAWSMESEAFF.

The chain employs TRBV2 and TRBJ2-7, with 12 bases aligning to TRBD2. The V gene end was trimmed by 4 bases and the J gene end by 4 bases; junction bases not matched to a gene: 11. CDR1 and CDR2 from the germline V gene are SNHLY and FYNNEI. CDR3 length equals 17 residues. CDR3 loop: CASSAFPSGRVGYEQYF. The CDR3 DNA is TGTGCCAGCAGTGCATTTCCTAGCGGGAGGGTCGGTTACGAGCAGTACTTC.

The CDR3 region is CASHSFSGNTIYF. CDR3 nucleotide sequence: TGTGCCAGCCACAGCTTCTCTGGAAACACCATATATTTT. The chain couples TRBV7-2 to TRBJ1-3; D uncertain. Trimming took 8 bases from V and 0 from J, leaving 8 bases between them. Germline V gene sequence: CDR1 SGHTA, CDR2 FQGNSA. CDR3 length: 13 amino acids.

This rearrangement joins TRBV7-2 to TRBJ2-1; 9 nucleotides agree with TRBD2. CDR1 SGHTA and CDR2 FQGNSA come from the germline V gene. Losses at the gene ends were 5 bases for V and 5 bases for J; bases not matched to a gene: 10. CDR3 size: 16 residues. The CDR3 DNA reads TGTGCCAGCAGCGGGCGTAGCGGGAGTGGGAACAATGAGCAGTTCTTC. Translation: CASSGRSGSGNNEQFF.